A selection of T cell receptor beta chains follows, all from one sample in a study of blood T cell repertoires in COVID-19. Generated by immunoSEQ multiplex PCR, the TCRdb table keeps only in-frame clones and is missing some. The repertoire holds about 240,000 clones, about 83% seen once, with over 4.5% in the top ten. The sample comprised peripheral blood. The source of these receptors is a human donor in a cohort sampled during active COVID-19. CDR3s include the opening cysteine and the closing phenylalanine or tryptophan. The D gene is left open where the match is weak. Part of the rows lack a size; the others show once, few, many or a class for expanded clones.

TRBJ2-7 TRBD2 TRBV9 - TGTGCCAGCAGCGTAGCAGCGGGAGGGCCTTATAACGAGCAGTACTTC CASSVAAGGPYNEQYF
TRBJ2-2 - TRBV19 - TGTGCCAGTAGTCAGACTAGCGGGGAGCTGTTTTTT CASSQTSGELFF
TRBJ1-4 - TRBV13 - TGTGCCAGCAGCTCCTCAACTAATGAAAAACTGTTTTTT CASSSSTNEKLFF
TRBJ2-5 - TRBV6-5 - TGTGCCAGCAGTCGCCTGGGCCCGGGACAAGAGACCCAGTACTTC CASSRLGPGQETQYF
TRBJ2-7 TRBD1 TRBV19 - TGTGCCAGTAGATCCGGGACAGACCCCTACGAGCAGTACTTC CASRSGTDPYEQYF
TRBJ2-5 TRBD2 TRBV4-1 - TGCGCCAGCAGCCAAACCACTCTTCCGGGACTAGCGGGGGGCGGGAGGTCGGAGACCCAGTACTTC CASSQTTLPGLAGGGRSETQYF
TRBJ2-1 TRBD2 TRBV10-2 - TGCGCCAGCAGTGAGTTTGCGGGAGGGCCGAACAATGAGCAGTTCTTC CASSEFAGGPNNEQFF
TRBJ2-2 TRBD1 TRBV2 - TGTGCCTGTAGGAGACAGGGGCGCACCGGGGAGCTGTTTTTT CACRRQGRTGELFF
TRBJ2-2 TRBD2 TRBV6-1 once TGTGCCAGCAGTGGAGGGACTAGCGGGAGAGTATACGCCGGGGAGCTGTTTTTT CASSGGTSGRVYAGELFF
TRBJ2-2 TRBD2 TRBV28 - TGTGCCAGCAGTTCAATCGGACTAGCGGGGCAACTGAACACCGGGGAGCTGTTTTTT CASSSIGLAGQLNTGELFF
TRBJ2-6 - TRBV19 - TGTGCCAGTAGTCCATCAGGGGCCGGGGCCAACGTCCTGACTTTC CASSPSGAGANVLTF
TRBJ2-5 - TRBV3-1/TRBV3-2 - TGTGCCAGCAGCCGGGCCACCGGGACATACCAAGAGACCCAGTACTTC CASSRATGTYQETQYF
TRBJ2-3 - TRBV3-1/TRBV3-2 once TGTGCCAGCAGTTACTTGACTGGGGGGGGGCCTAGCACAGATACGCAGTATTTT CASSYLTGGGPSTDTQYF
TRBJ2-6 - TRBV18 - TGTGCCAGCTCACCAGTGCGGATCTCTGGGGCCAACGTCCTGACTTTC CASSPVRISGANVLTF
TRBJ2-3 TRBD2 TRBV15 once TGTGCCACCAGAGGGCATATGACTAGCGGGAGGGTCACAGATACGCAGTATTTT CATRGHMTSGRVTDTQYF
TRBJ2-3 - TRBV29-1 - TGCAGCGTTGAACGCTCTGAACGGGAGAAGGCCCCAGATACGCAGTATTTT CSVERSEREKAPDTQYF
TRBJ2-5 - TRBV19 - TGTGCCAGTAGTGAGGCGGCAGGGGTAATGGAGACCCAGTACTTC CASSEAAGVMETQYF
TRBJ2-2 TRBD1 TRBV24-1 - TGTGCCACCAGTGACCCGACAGGGAGGAACACCGGGGAGCTGTTTTTT CATSDPTGRNTGELFF
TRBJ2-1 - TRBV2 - TGTGCCAGCACGGGACAGACTAGCTCCTACAATGAGCAGTTCTTC CASTGQTSSYNEQFF
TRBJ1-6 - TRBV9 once TGTGCCAGCAGCGTAGGGCCTCAGTATAATTCACCCCTCCACTTT CASSVGPQYNSPLHF
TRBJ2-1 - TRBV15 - TGTGCCACCCGACAGTACAATGAGCAGTTCTTC CATRQYNEQFF
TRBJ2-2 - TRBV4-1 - TGCGCCAGCAGCCAAGATGTTAGCCGTGGCGGCGTCACCGGGGAGCTGTTTTTT CASSQDVSRGGVTGELFF
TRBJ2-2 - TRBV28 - TGTGCCAGCAGTTTACGCGTCCAGGAAGTAACCGGGGAGCTGTTTTTT CASSLRVQEVTGELFF
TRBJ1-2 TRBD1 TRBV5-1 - TGCGCCAGCAGCTTTACTTACGGGACAGATAAACCATATGGCTACACCTTC CASSFTYGTDKPYGYTF
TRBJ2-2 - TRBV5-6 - TGTGCCAGCAGAGAGTCGGGAAACACCGGGGAGCTGTTTTTT CASRESGNTGELFF
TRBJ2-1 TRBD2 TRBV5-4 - TGTGCCAGCAGCTTACCGGGACTAGGCAATGAGCAGTTCTTC CASSLPGLGNEQFF
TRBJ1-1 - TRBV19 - TGTGCCAGTAGCCCGAAGTCCGGTCCCGCGAACACTGAAGCTTTCTTT CASSPKSGPANTEAFF
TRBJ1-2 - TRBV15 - TGTGCCACCAGCAGAGAGCGGGGTCCTGGTGGCTACACCTTC CATSRERGPGGYTF